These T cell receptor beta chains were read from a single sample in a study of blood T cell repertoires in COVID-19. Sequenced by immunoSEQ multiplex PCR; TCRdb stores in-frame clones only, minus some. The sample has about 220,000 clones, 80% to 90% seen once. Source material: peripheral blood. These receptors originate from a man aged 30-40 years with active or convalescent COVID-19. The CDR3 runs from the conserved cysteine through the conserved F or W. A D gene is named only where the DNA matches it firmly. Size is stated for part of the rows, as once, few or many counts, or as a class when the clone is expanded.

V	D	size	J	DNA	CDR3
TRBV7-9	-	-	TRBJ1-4	TGTGCCAGCAGCTGGCCAGGGAATGAAAAACTGTTTTTT	CASSWPGNEKLFF
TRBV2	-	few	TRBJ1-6	TGTGCCAGCAGAGTCAGGGGCGCCCGGGATAATTCACCCCTCCACTTT	CASRVRGARDNSPLHF
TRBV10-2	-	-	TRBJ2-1	TGCGCCAGCAGTGAGTCGAGCTGGAATGAGCAGTTCTTC	CASSESSWNEQFF
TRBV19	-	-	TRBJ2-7	TGTGCCAGTAGTATGAGAGAACGCGACGAGCAGTACTTC	CASSMRERDEQYF
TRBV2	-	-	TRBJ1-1	TGTGCCAGCAGAGAGGACACGACTGAAGCTTTCTTT	CASREDTTEAFF
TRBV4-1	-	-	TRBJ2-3	TGCGCCAGCAGCCAAACGGGGGTTACGGGGGGCACAGATACGCAGTATTTT	CASSQTGVTGGTDTQYF
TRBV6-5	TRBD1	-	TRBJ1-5	TGTGCCAGCAGGTTCAGGGGGGAGATCCAGCCCCAGCATTTT	CASRFRGEIQPQHF
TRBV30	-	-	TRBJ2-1	TGTGCCTGGAATACCGGGGAGCCTTTTGGTGAGCAGTTCTTC	CAWNTGEPFGEQFF
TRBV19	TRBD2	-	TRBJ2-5	TGTGCCAGTAGTACCCTCACTAGCGGAGGCCCCCAAGAGACCCAGTACTTC	CASSTLTSGGPQETQYF
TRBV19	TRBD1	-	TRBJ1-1	TGTGCCAGTAGTGGGACCGGGACAGGGGGCCGTGAAGCTTTCTTT	CASSGTGTGGREAFF
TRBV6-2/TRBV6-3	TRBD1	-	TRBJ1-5	TGTGCCAGCAGTTACTCGGGACAGGGTTGGGGGCAGCCCCAGCATTTT	CASSYSGQGWGQPQHF
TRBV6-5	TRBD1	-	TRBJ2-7	TGTGCCAGCAGTTCCCGGACAGGGGGAAGCGAGCAGTACTTC	CASSSRTGGSEQYF
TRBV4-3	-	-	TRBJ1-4	TGCGCCAGCAGCCAACAACAGGCAACTAATGAAAAACTGTTTTTT	CASSQQQATNEKLFF
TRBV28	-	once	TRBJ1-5	TGTGCCAGCAGTTTTCTCCGACAGGTCAAACAGCCCCAGCATTTT	CASSFLRQVKQPQHF
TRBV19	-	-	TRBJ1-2	TGTGCCAGTAGTCGGCGGCTCGGGGATAACTATGGCTACACCTTC	CASSRRLGDNYGYTF
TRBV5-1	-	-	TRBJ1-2	TGCGCCAGCAGCTTGCGGGATGAGGGTGGCTACACCTTC	CASSLRDEGGYTF
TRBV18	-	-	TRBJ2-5	TGTGCCAGCTCACATATGCCCAGAGGAGAGACCCAGTACTTC	CASSHMPRGETQYF
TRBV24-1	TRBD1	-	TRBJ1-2	TGTGCCACCTCGGACAGGGCGAATGGCTACACCTTC	CATSDRANGYTF
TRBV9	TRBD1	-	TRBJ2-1	TGTGCCAGCGGGGGACAGGACCCCAATGAGCAGTTCTTC	CASGGQDPNEQFF
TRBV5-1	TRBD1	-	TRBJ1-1	TGCGCCAGCAGCGAAGGACAGGGTCAGACTGAAGCTTTCTTT	CASSEGQGQTEAFF
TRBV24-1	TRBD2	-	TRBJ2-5	TGTGCCACCAGTGTGGGCGGGGGTGGAGAGACCCAGTACTTC	CATSVGGGGETQYF
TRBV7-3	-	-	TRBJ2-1	TGTGCCAGCAGCTTACCGGGACTCCAGAATGAGCAGTTCTTC	CASSLPGLQNEQFF
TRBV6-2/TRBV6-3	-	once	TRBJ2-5	TGTGCCAGCAGTTACCGTCGGGGATCTAGTGCGGAGACCCAGTACTTC	CASSYRRGSSAETQYF